These 7 T cell receptor beta chains originate from one sample sequenced in a study of Ad26.COV2.S vaccination and SARS-CoV-2 variants. Treatment of the sample: roughly 18 received Ad26.COV2.S at low or high dose, single or two shots; roughly five received placebo; per-sample allocation not given. Material that was analyzed had been drawn on day 63 after the first vaccine or placebo injection. Generated by immunoSEQ multiplex PCR, the TCRdb table keeps only in-frame clones and is missing some. The repertoire holds around 320,000 clones, with roughly 87% as singletons. This specimen consisted of peripheral blood, obtained in a trial of Ad26.COV2.S vaccine versus placebo. Every receptor here comes from a person aged 18 to 65 who received the Ad26.COV2.S COVID-19 vaccine or a placebo.

The CDR3 DNA sequence: TGTGCCAGTAGTATTTGGACGGATTCTTCTAGCACAGATACGCAGTATTTT. Amino acid sequence: CASSIWTDSSSTDTQYF. V usage is TRBV19 and J usage is TRBJ2-3; D unclear. CDR3 length: 17 residues. Trimming shortened V by 3 bases and J by 0 bases, and 16 bases separated the two germline ends. Per the germline V gene, CDR1 is LNHDA and CDR2 is SQIVND (reference sequence).

The chain combines TRBV6-5 with TRBJ1-2; no reliable D call. Germline values: CDR1 MNHEY, CDR2 SVGAGI. V lost 8 bases and J 5 bases, leaving 12 bases between the germline ends. This CDR3 comprises 12 residues. The CDR3 sequence is CASAPGGYGYTF. The CDR3 coding sequence is TGTGCCAGCGCCCCCGGCGGGTATGGCTACACCTTC.

This chain links TRBV4-3 with TRBJ2-1, with 14 nucleotides matching TRBD2. J gave up 8 bases and V 1 base, and 4 bases lay outside the gene matches. The CDR3 sequence is 16 residues long. Germline V gene data show CDR1 as LGHNA and CDR2 as YSLEER. Here the CDR3 reads CASSQGLAGGLHEQFF. In nucleotides, the CDR3 is TGCGCCAGCAGCCAAGGACTAGCGGGGGGGCTTCATGAGCAGTTCTTC.

The chain links TRBV4-3 to TRBJ2-5, with D perhaps TRBD1 (6 bases). The CDR3 covers 14 residues. V dropped 0 bases and J dropped 5 bases, with 10 bases sitting between them. Per germline, CDR1 LGHNA and CDR2 YSLEER. The CDR3 protein is CASSQEVGGETQYF. The CDR3 DNA reads as TGCGCCAGCAGCCAAGAAGTAGGGGGTGAGACCCAGTACTTC.

The chain combines TRBV27 with TRBJ1-1; TRBD1 matches at 7 bases. V gave up 7 bases and J gave up 0 bases; unmatched junction bases: 14. The V gene's germline CDR1 is MNHEY and CDR2 SMNVEV (reference sequence). There are 17 residues in the CDR3. The CDR3 DNA reads as TGTGCCAGCACCCCACTCCCCCTACAGGGGATGAACACTGAAGCTTTCTTT. As protein: CASTPLPLQGMNTEAFF.

This clone was found once. V usage is TRBV29-1 and J usage is TRBJ2-2, with 9 bases aligning to TRBD1. Per germline, CDR1 SQVTM and CDR2 ANQGSEA. Trimming took 6 bases from V and 5 from J; bases not matched to a gene: 1. The CDR3 extends over 12 amino acids. CDR3 in amino acids: CSVDRGTGELFF. CDR3 DNA sequence: TGCAGCGTGGACAGGGGAACCGGGGAGCTGTTTTTT.

This chain connects TRBV11-2 to TRBJ2-1, with D uncertain. Trimming took off 5 bases at V and 4 bases at J, with 12 bases between the two ends. Germline values: CDR1 SGHAT, CDR2 FQNNGV. There are 14 residues in the CDR3. The DNA for the CDR3 is TGTGCCAGCAGCCCCAGGACGGTTTACAATGAGCAGTTCTTC. Translating gives CASSPRTVYNEQFF.